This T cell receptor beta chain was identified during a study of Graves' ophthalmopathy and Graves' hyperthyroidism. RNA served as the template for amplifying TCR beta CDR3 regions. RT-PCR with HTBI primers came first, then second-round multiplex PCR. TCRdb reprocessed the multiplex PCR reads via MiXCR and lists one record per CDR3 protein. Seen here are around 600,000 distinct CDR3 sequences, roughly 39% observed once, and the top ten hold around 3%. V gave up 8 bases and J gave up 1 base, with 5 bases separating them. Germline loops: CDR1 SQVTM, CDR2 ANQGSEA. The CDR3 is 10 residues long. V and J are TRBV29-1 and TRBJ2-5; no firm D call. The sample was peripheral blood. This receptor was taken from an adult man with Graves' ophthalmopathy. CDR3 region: CSFGQETQYF. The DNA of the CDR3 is TGCAGCTTCGGCCAAGAGACCCAGTACTTC.